Each of the 19 T cell receptor beta chains below was sequenced from the same sample in a study of T cell responses to AZD1222 COVID-19 vaccine. Sequenced by immunoSEQ multiplex PCR; TCRdb stores in-frame clones only, minus some. This sample has about 140,000 clones; around nine tenths occur once, and the top ten carry more than 5%. Here the sequenced sample was peripheral blood, taken on day 0 of AZD1222 vaccination. These receptor sequences come from an adult in good health.

The chain combines TRBV5-6 with TRBJ2-5; D may be TRBD1 (7 bases). Trimming left V 6 bases short and J 2 bases short, with 17 bases between. In germline, CDR1 is SGHDT, CDR2 YYEEEE. The CDR3 is made up of 15 amino acids. CDR3 amino acids: CASTWGAGQQETQYF. CDR3 DNA: TGTGCCAGCACCTGGGGCGCGGGACAGCAAGAGACCCAGTACTTC.

In regard to this clone: Other DNA sequences in this sample translate to the same CDR3. V usage is TRBV3-1 (or the pseudogene TRBV3-2) and J usage is TRBJ2-7; D unclear. V shed 0 bases and J shed 6 bases, with 6 bases lying between them. From germline, CDR1 is LGHDT and CDR2 YNNKEL (reference sequence). The CDR3 sequence is 12 residues long. The CDR3, as DNA: TGTGCCAGCAGCCAAGATCCCCGCGAGCAGTACTTC. Translating gives CASSQDPREQYF.

The chain links TRBV7-9 to TRBJ1-3; no reliable D call. The CDR3 has 14 amino acids. Per germline, CDR1 SEHNR and CDR2 FQNEAQ (reference sequence). Trimming stripped 5 bases from V and 0 bases from J, with 8 bases between. The CDR3 nucleotides read TGTGCCAGCAGCCTAGAGAGCTCTGGAAACACCATATATTTT. Its protein is CASSLESSGNTIYF.

The V gene is TRBV24-1, the J gene TRBJ2-1; D is unclear. Germline V gene lookup returns CDR1 KGHDR and CDR2 SFDVKD. The CDR3 is 16 amino acids. Trimming stripped 1 base from V and 0 bases from J, with 9 bases between. The CDR3 DNA reads as TGTGCCACCAGTGATTTTAAGGCCTCCTCCTACAATGAGCAGTTCTTC. Translating gives CATSDFKASSYNEQFF.

V gene TRBV5-8 combines with J gene TRBJ2-3; D gene uncertain. This CDR3 spans 12 amino acids. V dropped 4 bases and J dropped 6 bases, with 9 bases sitting between them. The germline gives CDR1 SGHTS, CDR2 YDEGEE. CDR3 residues: CASSTQPDTQYF. The CDR3 DNA is TGTGCCAGCAGCACACAACCGGATACGCAGTATTTT. The full variable domain, in which reference TRBV5-8 and TRBJ2-3 provide the parts outside the CDR3, is EAGVTQSPTHLIKTRGQQATLRCSPISGHTSVYWYQQALGLGLQFLLWYDEGEERNRGNFPPRFSGRQFPNYSSELNVNALELEDSALYLCASSTQPDTQYFGPGTRLTVL.

This clone appeared a few times. This rearrangement joins TRBV9 to TRBJ2-7; D is possibly TRBD1 (5 bases). The CDR3 runs to 15 residues. The germline CDR1 and CDR2 sequences are SGDLS and YYNGEE. Trimming stripped 4 bases from V and 2 bases from J, with 16 bases between. The CDR3 DNA sequence: TGTGCCAGCAGCCCCTTAGACAGCTTTACCTACGAGCAGTACTTC. Its translation: CASSPLDSFTYEQYF.

This chain joins TRBV6-1 and TRBJ1-2; D remains unclear. Trimming took 1 base from V and 4 from J, leaving 10 bases between them. The CDR3 length is 14 residues. CDR1 and CDR2 from the germline V gene are MNHNS and SASEGT. The CDR3: CASSEERTAYGYTF. CDR3 coding DNA: TGTGCCAGCAGTGAAGAAAGGACTGCCTATGGCTACACCTTC.

This rearrangement joins TRBV28 to TRBJ2-7; D is uncertain. V lost 6 bases to trimming and J lost 7 bases, with 16 bases between them. This CDR3 comprises 13 residues. Per germline, CDR1 MDHEN and CDR2 SYDVKM. This CDR3 is CASSQPGLEEQYF. CDR3 nucleotide sequence: TGTGCCAGCAGCCAGCCTGGGTTGGAAGAGCAGTACTTC.

This chain connects TRBV7-9 to TRBJ1-1; D is ambiguous. Per germline, CDR1 SEHNR and CDR2 FQNEAQ (reference sequence). The V gene lost 2 bases and the J gene lost 7 bases, with 11 bases spanning the gap. CDR3 length: 13 amino acids. DNA of the CDR3: TGTGCCAGCAGCTTAATGGTCGGTGGTGAAGCTTTCTTT. Encoded protein: CASSLMVGGEAFF.

The chain is built from TRBV7-8 and TRBJ1-5; 7 bases fit TRBD1. V gave up 5 bases and J gave up 3 bases; unmatched junction bases: 10. This CDR3 has 16 residues. Germline assignment: CDR1 SGHVS and CDR2 FQNEAQ. CDR3 in DNA: TGTGCCAGCAGCCCCCGGACGGGACAGATCAATCAGCCCCAGCATTTT. Protein sequence: CASSPRTGQINQPQHF.

This chain links TRBV29-1 with TRBJ2-3; perhaps TRBD2 as D (7 bases). The V gene lost 6 bases and the J gene lost 4 bases, with 14 bases spanning the gap. Germline assignment: CDR1 SQVTM and CDR2 ANQGSEA. The CDR3 is 13 amino acids. The CDR3 bases are TGCAGCGTCAGAAGAGGGGGGGCAGATACGCAGTATTTT. Translating it yields CSVRRGGADTQYF.

There are a few counts of this clone. The chain combines TRBV19 with TRBJ2-1; D unresolved. The V gene lost 0 bases and the J gene lost 7 bases, with 7 bases spanning the gap. The CDR3 length is 13 residues. CDR1 and CDR2 from the germline V gene are LNHDA and SQIVND (reference sequence). CDR3: CASSIDPSNEQFF. The CDR3 region has the DNA TGTGCCAGTAGTATAGATCCGTCGAATGAGCAGTTCTTC.

The chain uses TRBV15 and TRBJ1-6, with D tentatively TRBD1 (6 bases). The CDR3 loop spans 15 amino acids. Per germline, CDR1 LNHNV and CDR2 YYDKDF (reference sequence). With 0 bases removed from V and 5 bases from J, the gap between germline ends came to 8 bases. The CDR3 reads CATSREDSNNSPLHF. CDR3 coding DNA: TGTGCCACCAGCAGAGAGGACAGCAATAATTCACCCCTCCACTTT.

This chain links TRBV5-4 with TRBJ1-2; no clear D. Germline-derived CDR1 and CDR2 are SGHNT and YYREEE (reference sequence). CDR3 length: 15 amino acids. Trimming shortened V by 0 bases and J by 1 base, and 10 bases separated the two germline ends. Written as DNA, the CDR3 is TGTGCCAGCAGCTTGGACGTCAGCGTTAACTATGGCTACACCTTC. The encoded protein is CASSLDVSVNYGYTF.

The chain uses TRBV5-1 and TRBJ1-4, with TRBD1 matching 7 bases. The CDR3 is 13 residues long. Germline V gene lookup returns CDR1 SGHRS and CDR2 YFSETQ. V trimming: 9 bases; J trimming: 6 bases; junction bases outside the gene matches: 8. CDR3: CATRQGWDEKLFF. CDR3 bases: TGCGCCACCAGACAGGGTTGGGATGAAAAACTGTTTTTT.

The rearrangement links TRBV21-1 to TRBJ2-7; the D call of TRBD2 is as the table states it, not checked on the DNA. TRBV21-1 constitutes a pseudogene. The CDR3 is 17 amino acids. DNA of the CDR3: TGTGCCAGCAGCAAATCACCCTCCTACTACGGGAACTACGAGCAGTACTTC. It specifies CASSKSPSYYGNYEQYF.

The V call is TRBV7-9, the J call TRBJ1-5, with 7 bases matching TRBD1. CDR1 is SEHNR, CDR2 FQNEAQ, per germline (reference sequence). The CDR3 loop spans 19 amino acids. V was clipped by 4 bases and J by 0 bases; unmatched bases: 15. The CDR3 region has the DNA TGTGCCAGCAGCTCTTCCGGGACAGATGAACTCTATAGCAATCAGCCCCAGCATTTT. Protein sequence: CASSSSGTDELYSNQPQHF.

This chain connects TRBV2 to TRBJ1-1; D is undetermined. V was shortened by 3 bases and J by 3 bases, with 11 bases between the two germline ends. The CDR3 is 14 amino acids. Per the germline V gene, CDR1 is SNHLY and CDR2 is FYNNEI. In DNA, the CDR3 is TGTGCCAGCAGTGAGAGTAATAGGTACACTGAAGCTTTCTTT. The encoded protein is CASSESNRYTEAFF.

This chain connects TRBV3-1 (or the pseudogene TRBV3-2) to TRBJ1-4; no definite D call. The V and J ends lost 0 bases and 11 bases respectively, with 13 bases between them. Germline CDR1 LGHDT, CDR2 YNNKEL (reference sequence). The CDR3 has 14 amino acids. In DNA form, the CDR3 reads TGTGCCAGCAGCCAAGATCTGACGGGGTTGAAACTGTTTTTT. It encodes CASSQDLTGLKLFF.